This T cell receptor (beta chain) was recovered during a study of T cell repertoires in cytomegalovirus infection. Each CDR3 protein is one row after TCRdb ran MiXCR on the reads. This sample yields some 700,000 distinct CDR3 sequences, of which roughly 30% are seen a single time; roughly 20% belongs to the top ten. The CDR3 is made up of 14 amino acids. Trimming shortened V by 2 bases and J by 7 bases, and 12 bases separated the two germline ends. From germline, CDR1 is SGHTA and CDR2 FQGNSA. This clonotype was detected ten times or more. The antigen is unknown. This receptor was obtained from a human donor in good health (CMV status not recorded). Some clones in this sample may be carry-over from other donors' samples. The genes are TRBV7-2 and TRBJ1-3; unclear D gene. Sequenced here: cultured PBMCs, sampled from culture after CMV antigen stimulation. The CDR3 region has the DNA TGTGCCAGCAGCTTATTCAACACGGGTAACACCATATATTTT. Translated: CASSLFNTGNTIYF.